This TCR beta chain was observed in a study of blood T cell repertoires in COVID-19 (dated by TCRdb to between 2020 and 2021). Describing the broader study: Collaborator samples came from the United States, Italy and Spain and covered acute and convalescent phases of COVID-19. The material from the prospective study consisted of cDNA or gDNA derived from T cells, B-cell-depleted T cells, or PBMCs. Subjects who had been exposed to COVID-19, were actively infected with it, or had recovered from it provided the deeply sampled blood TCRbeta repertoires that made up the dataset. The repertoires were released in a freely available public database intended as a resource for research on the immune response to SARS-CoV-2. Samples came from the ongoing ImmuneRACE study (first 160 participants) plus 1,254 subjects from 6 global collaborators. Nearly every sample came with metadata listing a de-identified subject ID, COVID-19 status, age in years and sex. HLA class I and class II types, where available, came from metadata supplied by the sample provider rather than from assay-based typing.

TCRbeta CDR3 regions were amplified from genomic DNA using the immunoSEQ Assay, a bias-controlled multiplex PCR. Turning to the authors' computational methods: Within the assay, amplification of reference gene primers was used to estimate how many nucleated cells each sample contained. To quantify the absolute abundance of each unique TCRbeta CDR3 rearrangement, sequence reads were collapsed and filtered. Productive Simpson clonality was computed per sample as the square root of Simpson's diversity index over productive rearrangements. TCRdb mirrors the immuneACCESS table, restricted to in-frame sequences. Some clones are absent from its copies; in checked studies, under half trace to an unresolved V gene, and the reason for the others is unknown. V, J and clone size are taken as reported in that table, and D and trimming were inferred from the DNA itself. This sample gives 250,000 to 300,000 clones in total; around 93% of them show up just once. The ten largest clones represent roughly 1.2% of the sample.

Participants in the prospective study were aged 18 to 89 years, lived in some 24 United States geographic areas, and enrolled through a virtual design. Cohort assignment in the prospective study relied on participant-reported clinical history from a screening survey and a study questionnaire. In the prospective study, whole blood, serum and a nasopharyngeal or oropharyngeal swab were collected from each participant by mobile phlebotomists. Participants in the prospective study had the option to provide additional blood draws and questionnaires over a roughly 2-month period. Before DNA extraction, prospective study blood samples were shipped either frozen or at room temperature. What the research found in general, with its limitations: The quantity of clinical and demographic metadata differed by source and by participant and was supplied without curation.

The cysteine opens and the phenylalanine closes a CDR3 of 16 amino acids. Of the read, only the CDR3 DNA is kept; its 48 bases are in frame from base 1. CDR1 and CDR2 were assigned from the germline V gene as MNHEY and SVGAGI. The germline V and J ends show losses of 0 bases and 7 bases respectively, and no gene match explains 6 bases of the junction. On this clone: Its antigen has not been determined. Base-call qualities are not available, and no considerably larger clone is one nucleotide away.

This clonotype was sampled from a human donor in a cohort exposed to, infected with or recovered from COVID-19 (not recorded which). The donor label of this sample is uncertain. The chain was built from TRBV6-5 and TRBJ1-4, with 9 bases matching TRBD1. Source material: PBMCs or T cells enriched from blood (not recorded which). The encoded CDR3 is CASSYSPGQGGEKLFF. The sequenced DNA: TGTGCCAGCAGTTACTCGCCGGGACAGGGTGGTGAAAAACTGTTTTTT.